This TCR beta chain was profiled in a study of beta chain features in type 1 diabetes. Study-level findings and limits: When VDJ junctions were examined, type 1 diabetes patients showed fewer insertions and more deletions.

Expressed TCRB transcripts were sequenced because the entire RNA isolate underwent reverse transcription. Roughly 920,000 reads, on average, came from each of the stem cell-like memory T cell samples. Repertoires were generated with immunoSEQ multiplex PCR, while TCRdb's copy carries only in-frame clones and drops some. The data contain tens of thousands of clones, 25% to 35% of them seen just once; the ten biggest clones take up over 0.35%. The CDR3 has 13 amino acids. Per the germline V gene, CDR1 is SGHRS and CDR2 is YFSETQ. V was shortened by 0 bases and J by 12 bases, with 15 bases between the two germline ends. Comments on this clone: What it recognizes is unknown.

This chain joins TRBV5-1 and TRBJ1-2; D might be TRBD1 (5 bases). Source material: stem cell memory CD4+ T cells from blood. The clonotype was recovered from a woman aged 18-29 years in good health. CDR3 coding DNA: TGCGCCAGCAGCTTGGCAGGGCAGTCGAAGCACACCTTC. Translation: CASSLAGQSKHTF.